This T cell receptor (beta chain) was observed in a study of shared clonotypes between healthy human individuals. Findings and limits, study-wide: Some naive CD4 clonotypes, around 4.9%, turned up in common across a few donors.

This clone has a single count. Its target is not known. Possible read error: a much larger clone is one base away. The same CDR3 arises from other DNA sequences in this sample as well. This CDR3 contains 12 residues. Germline loops: CDR1 SGHDT, CDR2 YYEEEE. V lost 0 bases, J lost 4 bases, and 4 bases lay in between. CD45RA+ naive and CD45RA-negative memory subsets were separated from CD4+ cells. In the original workflow: Sequence data from immunoSEQ were junction-only and lacked quality scores; consequently, filtering differed. Clones were read by immunoSEQ multiplex PCR, and TCRdb kept only the in-frame ones, dropping some. The V and J calls and the clone size are those of that table, but D and trimming were determined from the DNA. Of 2 million to 2.5 million clones in the sample, 85% to 95% were seen once.

The rearrangement joins TRBV5-6 to TRBJ1-2; no firm D call. The sequenced material came from naive CD4+ T cells sorted from blood. Subset denoted: CD45RA+ positively selected. The TCR comes from a man between 18 and 35 years old in good health. The CDR3 reads CASSLEGYGYTF. CDR3 nucleotide sequence: TGTGCCAGCAGCTTGGAGGGCTATGGCTACACCTTC. Complete variable domain (other parts from reference TRBV5-6 and TRBJ1-2): DAGVTQSPTHLIKTRGQQVTLRCSPKSGHDTVSWYQQALGQGPQFIFQYYEEEERQRGNFPDRFSGHQFPNYSSELNVNALLLGDSALYLCASSLEGYGYTFGSGTRLTVV.